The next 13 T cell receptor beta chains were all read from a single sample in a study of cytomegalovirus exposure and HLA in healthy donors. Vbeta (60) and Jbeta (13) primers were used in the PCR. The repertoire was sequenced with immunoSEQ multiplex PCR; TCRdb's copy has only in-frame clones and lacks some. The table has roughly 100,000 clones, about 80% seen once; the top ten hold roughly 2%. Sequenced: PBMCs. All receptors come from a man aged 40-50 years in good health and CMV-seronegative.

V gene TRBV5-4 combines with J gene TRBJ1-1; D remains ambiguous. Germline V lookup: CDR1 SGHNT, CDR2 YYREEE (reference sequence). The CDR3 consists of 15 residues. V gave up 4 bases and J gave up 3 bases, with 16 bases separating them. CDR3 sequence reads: CASSRSMELDTEAFF. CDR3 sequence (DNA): TGTGCCAGCAGCCGTAGTATGGAGCTGGACACTGAAGCTTTCTTT.

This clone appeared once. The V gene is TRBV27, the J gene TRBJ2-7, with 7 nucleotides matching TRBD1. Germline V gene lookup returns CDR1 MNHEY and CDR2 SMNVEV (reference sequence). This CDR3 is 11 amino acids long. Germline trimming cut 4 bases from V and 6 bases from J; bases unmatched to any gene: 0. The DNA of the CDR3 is TGTGCCAGCAGTTCAGGGGGCGAGCAGTACTTC. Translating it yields CASSSGGEQYF.

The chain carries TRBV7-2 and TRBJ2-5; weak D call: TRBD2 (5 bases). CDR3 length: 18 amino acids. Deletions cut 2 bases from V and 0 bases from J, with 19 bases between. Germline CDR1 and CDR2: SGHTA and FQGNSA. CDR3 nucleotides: TGTGCCAGCAGCTTAAGGTGGGTACTAGAAGGGTACCAAGAGACCCAGTACTTC. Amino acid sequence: CASSLRWVLEGYQETQYF.

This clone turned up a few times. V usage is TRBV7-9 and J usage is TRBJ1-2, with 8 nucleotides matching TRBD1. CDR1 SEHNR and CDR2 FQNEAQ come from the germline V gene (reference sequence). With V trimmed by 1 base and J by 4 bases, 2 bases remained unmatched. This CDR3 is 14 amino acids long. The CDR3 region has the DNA TGTGCCAGCAGCTTAGGACAGGGGACCTATGGCTACACCTTC. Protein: CASSLGQGTYGYTF.

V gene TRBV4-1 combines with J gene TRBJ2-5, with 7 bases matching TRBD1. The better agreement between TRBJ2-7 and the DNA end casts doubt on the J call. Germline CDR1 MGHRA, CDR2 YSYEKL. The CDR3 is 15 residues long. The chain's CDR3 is CASSPQTGSPYEQYF. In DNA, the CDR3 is TGCGCCAGCAGCCCCCAGACAGGGAGCCCCTACGAGCAGTACTTC.

Here the CDR3 DNA reads TGTGCCAGTAGTCTAGGACAGGGAACTGAAGCTTTCTTT. It specifies CASSLGQGTEAFF. The chain is built from TRBV19 and TRBJ1-1, with 8 bases matching TRBD1. J lost 5 bases, V lost 5 bases, and 4 bases had no gene match. Per the germline V gene, CDR1 is LNHDA and CDR2 is SQIVND (reference sequence). The CDR3 sequence is 13 residues long.

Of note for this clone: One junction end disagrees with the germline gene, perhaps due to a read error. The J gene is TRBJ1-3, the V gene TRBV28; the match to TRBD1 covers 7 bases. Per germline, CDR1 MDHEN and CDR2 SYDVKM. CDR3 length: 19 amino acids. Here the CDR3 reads CASSLGTAFDYVSGDTIYF. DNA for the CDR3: TGTGCCAGCAGTTTAGGGACAGCTTTTGATTACGTCTCTGGAGACACCATATATTTT.

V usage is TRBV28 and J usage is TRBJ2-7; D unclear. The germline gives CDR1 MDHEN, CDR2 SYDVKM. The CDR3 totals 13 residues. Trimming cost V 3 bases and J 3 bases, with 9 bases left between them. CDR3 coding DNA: TGTGCCAGCAGTTTTCAGGCCGGCTACGAGCAGTACTTC. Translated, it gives CASSFQAGYEQYF.

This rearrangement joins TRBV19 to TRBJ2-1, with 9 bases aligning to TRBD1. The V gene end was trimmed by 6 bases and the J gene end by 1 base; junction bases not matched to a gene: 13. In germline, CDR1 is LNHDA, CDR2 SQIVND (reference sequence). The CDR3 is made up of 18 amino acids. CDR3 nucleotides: TGTGCCAGTAGAATGGGGGGAACCGGGACAGGGTCCTACAATGAGCAGTTCTTC. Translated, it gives CASRMGGTGTGSYNEQFF. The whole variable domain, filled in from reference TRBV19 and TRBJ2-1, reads DGGITQSPKYLFRKEGQNVTLSCEQNLNHDAMYWYRQDPGQGLRLIYYSQIVNDFQKGDIAEGYSVSREKKESFPLTVTSAQKNPTAFYLCASRMGGTGTGSYNEQFFGPGTRLTVL.

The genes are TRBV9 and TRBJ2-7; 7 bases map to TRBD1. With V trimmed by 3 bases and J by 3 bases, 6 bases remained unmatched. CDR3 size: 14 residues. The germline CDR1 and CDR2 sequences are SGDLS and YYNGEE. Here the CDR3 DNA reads TGTGCCAGCAGCGGCCGGGACAGCCACTACGAGCAGTACTTC. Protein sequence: CASSGRDSHYEQYF.

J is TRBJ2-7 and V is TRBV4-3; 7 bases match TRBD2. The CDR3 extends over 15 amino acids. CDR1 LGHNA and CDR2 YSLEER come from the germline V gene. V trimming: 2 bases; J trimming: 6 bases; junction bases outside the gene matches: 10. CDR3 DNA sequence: TGCGCCAGCAGCCAAAGAGTCGGGAGGTTGGTCGAGCAGTACTTC. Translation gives CASSQRVGRLVEQYF.

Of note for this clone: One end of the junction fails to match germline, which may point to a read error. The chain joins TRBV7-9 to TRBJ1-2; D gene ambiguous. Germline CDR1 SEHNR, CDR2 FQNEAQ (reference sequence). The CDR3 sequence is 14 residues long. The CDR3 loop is CSSSLAAGSYGYTF. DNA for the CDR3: TGTTCCAGCAGCTTAGCGGCAGGAAGCTATGGCTACACCTTC.

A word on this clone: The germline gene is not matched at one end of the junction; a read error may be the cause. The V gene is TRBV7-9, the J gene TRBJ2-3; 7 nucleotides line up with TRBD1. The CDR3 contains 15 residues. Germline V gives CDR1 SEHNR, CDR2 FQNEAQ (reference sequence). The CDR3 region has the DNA TGTTCCAGCAGACGACAGGGCCCTAGCACAGATACGCAGTATTTT. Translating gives CSSRRQGPSTDTQYF.